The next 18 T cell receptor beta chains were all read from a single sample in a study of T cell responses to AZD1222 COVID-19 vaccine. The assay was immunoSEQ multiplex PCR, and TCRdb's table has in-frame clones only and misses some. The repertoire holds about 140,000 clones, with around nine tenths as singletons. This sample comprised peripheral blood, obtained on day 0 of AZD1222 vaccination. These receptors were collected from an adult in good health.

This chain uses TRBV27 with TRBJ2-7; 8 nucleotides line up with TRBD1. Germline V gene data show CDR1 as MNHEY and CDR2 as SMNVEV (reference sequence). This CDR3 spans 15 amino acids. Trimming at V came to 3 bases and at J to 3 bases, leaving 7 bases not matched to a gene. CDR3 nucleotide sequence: TGTGCCAGCAGTTTGTTAAGTGACAGGGGCTACGAGCAGTACTTC. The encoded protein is CASSLLSDRGYEQYF.

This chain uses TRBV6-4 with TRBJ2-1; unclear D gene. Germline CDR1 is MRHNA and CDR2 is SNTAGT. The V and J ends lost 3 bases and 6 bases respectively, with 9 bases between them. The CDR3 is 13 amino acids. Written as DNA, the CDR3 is TGTGCCAGCAGTGAATTCGTAACCAATGAGCAGTTCTTC. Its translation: CASSEFVTNEQFF.

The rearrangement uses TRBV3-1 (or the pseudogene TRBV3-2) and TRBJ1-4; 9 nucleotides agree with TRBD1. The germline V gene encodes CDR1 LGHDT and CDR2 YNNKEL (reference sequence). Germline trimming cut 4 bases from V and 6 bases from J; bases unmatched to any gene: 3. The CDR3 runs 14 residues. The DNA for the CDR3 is TGTGCCAGCAGCCGCCGGGACAGGGATGAAAAACTGTTTTTT. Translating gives CASSRRDRDEKLFF.

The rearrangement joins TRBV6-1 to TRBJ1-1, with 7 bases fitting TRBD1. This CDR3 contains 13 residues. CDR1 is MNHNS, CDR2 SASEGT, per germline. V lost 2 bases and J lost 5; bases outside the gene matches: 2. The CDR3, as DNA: TGTGCCAGCAGTGAAAACAGGGGAACTGAAGCTTTCTTT. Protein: CASSENRGTEAFF.

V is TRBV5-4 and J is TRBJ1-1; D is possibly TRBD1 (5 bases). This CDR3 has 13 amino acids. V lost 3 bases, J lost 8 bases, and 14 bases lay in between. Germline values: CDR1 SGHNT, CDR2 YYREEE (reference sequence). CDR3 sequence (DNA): TGTGCCAGCAGCTCCCAGCGGAGGGACGAAGCTTTCTTT. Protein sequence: CASSSQRRDEAFF. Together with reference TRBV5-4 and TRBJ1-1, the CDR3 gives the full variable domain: ETGVTQSPTHLIKTRGQQVTLRCSSQSGHNTVSWYQQALGQGPQFIFQYYREEENGRGNFPPRFSGLQFPNYSSELNVNALELDDSALYLCASSSQRRDEAFFGQGTRLTVV.

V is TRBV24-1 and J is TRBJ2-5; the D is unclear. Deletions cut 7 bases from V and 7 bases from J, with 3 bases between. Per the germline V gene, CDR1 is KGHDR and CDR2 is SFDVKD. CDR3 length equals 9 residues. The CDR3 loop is CATSRTQYF. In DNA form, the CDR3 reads TGTGCCACCAGCCGGACCCAGTACTTC.

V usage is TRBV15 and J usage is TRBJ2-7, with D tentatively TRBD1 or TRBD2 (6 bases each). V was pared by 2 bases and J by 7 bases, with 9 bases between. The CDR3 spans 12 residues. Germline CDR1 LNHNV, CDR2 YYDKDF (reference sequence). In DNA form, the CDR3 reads TGTGCCACCAGCAGACAAGGGGGGGAGCAGTACTTC. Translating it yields CATSRQGGEQYF.

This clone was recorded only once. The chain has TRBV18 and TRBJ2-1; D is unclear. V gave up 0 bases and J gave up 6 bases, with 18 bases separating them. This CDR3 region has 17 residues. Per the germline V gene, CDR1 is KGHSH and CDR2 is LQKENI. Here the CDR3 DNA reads TGTGCCAGCTCACCACCGGGGTTGAGGACCCTATCCAATGAGCAGTTCTTC. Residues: CASSPPGLRTLSNEQFF.

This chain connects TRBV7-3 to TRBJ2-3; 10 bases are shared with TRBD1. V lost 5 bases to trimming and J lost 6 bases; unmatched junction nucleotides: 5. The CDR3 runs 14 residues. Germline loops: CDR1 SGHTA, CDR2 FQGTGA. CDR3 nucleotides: TGTGCCAGCAGCCAAGACAGGGGGCCTGATACGCAGTATTTT. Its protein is CASSQDRGPDTQYF.

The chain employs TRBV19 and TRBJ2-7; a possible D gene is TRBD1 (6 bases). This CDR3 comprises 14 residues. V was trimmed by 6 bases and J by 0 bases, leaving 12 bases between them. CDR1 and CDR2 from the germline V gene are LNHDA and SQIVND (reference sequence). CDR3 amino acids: CASSGQSSSYEQYF. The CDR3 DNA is TGTGCCAGTAGCGGACAGTCTTCCTCCTACGAGCAGTACTTC.

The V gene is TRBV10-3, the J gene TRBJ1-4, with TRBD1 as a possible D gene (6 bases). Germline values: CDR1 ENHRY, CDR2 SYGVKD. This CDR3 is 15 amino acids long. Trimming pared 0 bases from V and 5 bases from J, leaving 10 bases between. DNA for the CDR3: TGTGCCATCAGTGAGTCTGGACAGACAAATGAAAAACTGTTTTTT. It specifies CAISESGQTNEKLFF.

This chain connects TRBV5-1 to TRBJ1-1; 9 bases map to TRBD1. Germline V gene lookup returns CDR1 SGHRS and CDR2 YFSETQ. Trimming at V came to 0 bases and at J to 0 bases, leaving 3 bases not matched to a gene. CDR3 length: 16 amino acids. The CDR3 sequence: CASSLGTGAMNTEAFF. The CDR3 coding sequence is TGCGCCAGCAGCTTGGGGACAGGGGCTATGAACACTGAAGCTTTCTTT.

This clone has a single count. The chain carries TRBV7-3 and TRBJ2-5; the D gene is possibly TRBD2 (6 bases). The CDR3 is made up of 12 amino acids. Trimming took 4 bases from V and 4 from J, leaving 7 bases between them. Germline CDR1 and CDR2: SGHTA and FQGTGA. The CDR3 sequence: CASSYGGETQYF. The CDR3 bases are TGTGCCAGCAGCTACGGGGGAGAGACCCAGTACTTC.

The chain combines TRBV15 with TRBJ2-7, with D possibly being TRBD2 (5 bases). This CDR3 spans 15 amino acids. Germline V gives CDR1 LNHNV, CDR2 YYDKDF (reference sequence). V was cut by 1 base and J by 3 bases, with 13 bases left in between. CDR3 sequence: CATSRGASRNYEQYF. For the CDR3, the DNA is TGTGCCACCAGCAGAGGGGCTAGCCGGAACTACGAGCAGTACTTC.

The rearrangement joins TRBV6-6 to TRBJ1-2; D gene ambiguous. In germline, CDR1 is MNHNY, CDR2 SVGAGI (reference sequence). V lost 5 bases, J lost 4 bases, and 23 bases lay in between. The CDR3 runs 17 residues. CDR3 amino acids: CASSPRGTGARGYGYTF. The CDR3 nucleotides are TGTGCCAGCAGTCCCCGAGGTACGGGAGCACGCGGCTATGGCTACACCTTC.

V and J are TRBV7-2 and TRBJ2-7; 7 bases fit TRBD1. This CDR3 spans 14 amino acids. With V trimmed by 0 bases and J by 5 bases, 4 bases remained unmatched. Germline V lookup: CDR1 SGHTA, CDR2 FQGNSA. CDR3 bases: TGTGCCAGCAGCTTAGCGACAGGGTCTAACGAGCAGTACTTC. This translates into CASSLATGSNEQYF.

CDR3 nucleotide sequence: TGTGCCAGCAGCCGCTCGGGACAGGGCCCAGGTGGCTACACCTTC. This sequence encodes CASSRSGQGPGGYTF. The V and J genes are TRBV14 and TRBJ1-2, with 9 bases that match TRBD1. Germline CDR1 is SGHDN and CDR2 is FVKESK. The CDR3 runs to 15 residues. Trimming removed 4 bases from V and 7 bases from J; junction bases left unmatched: 10. The whole variable domain, filled in from reference TRBV14 and TRBJ1-2, reads EAGVTQFPSHSVIEKGQTVTLRCDPISGHDNLYWYRRVMGKEIKFLLHFVKESKQDESGMPNNRFLAERTGGTYSTLKVQPAELEDSGVYFCASSRSGQGPGGYTFGSGTRLTVV.

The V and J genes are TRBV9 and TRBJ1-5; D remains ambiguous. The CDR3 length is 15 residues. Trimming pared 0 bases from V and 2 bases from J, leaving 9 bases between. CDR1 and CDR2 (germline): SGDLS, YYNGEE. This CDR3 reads CASSVGSGGNQPQHF. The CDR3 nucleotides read TGTGCCAGCAGCGTAGGTTCCGGGGGCAATCAGCCCCAGCATTTT.